Listed below are T cell receptor beta chains from one sample, sequenced in a study of OX40 agonist ivuxolimab in advanced cancers. The method was immunoSEQ multiplex PCR; TCRdb's version includes in-frame clones alone and lacks a portion of them. The sample records about 19,000 clones, about 90% being singletons. This specimen consisted of CD4+ or CD8+ T cells sorted from blood, obtained in a trial of the OX40 agonist ivuxolimab. The receptor source for this set is an adult with an advanced solid tumor such as melanoma, head and neck, liver or kidney cancer. CDR3s include the opening cysteine and the closing phenylalanine or tryptophan. A D gene is named only where the DNA matches it firmly. Expanded clones get a size class; other rows say once, few or many, or leave the size out.

j_call clone_size d_call v_call cdr3_aa cdr3_nt
TRBJ1-2 NA TRBD1 TRBV28 CASKVGGVNYGYTF TGTGCCAGCAAAGTAGGGGGCGTTAACTATGGCTACACCTTC
TRBJ2-5 NA NA TRBV6-5 CASSPSGLLPETQYF TGTGCCAGCAGTCCCTCTGGATTACTGCCGGAGACCCAGTACTTC
TRBJ2-7 NA NA TRBV11-2 CASSLGGITYEQYF TGTGCCAGCAGCTTAGGGGGGATTACCTACGAGCAGTACTTC
TRBJ1-2 NA TRBD1 TRBV4-3 CASSQGQALNYGYTF TGCGCCAGCAGCCAGGGACAGGCCCTTAACTATGGCTACACCTTC
TRBJ2-7 NA TRBD1 TRBV27 CASRAGTGYEQYF TGTGCCAGCAGGGCCGGGACAGGGTACGAGCAGTACTTC
TRBJ1-3 few NA TRBV28 CASSFFSSGNTIYF TGTGCCAGCAGTTTTTTTAGCTCTGGAAACACCATATATTTT
TRBJ2-3 NA NA TRBV27 CASSGMSALAQYF TGTGCCAGCAGTGGGATGTCCGCACTAGCGCAGTATTTT
TRBJ1-2 NA NA TRBV5-6 CASSSGWRGNYTF TGTGCCAGCAGCTCGGGTTGGAGGGGGAACTACACCTTC
TRBJ2-3 NA NA TRBV7-6 CASSFGAGPTDTQYF TGTGCCAGCAGCTTCGGGGCGGGGCCCACAGATACGCAGTATTTT
TRBJ1-1 NA NA TRBV6-6 CASNGGLNTEAFF TGTGCCAGCAACGGCGGACTGAACACTGAAGCTTTCTTT
TRBJ1-3 once NA TRBV14 CASSTQGNTIYF TGTGCCAGCAGCACACAGGGAAACACCATATATTTT
TRBJ2-7 NA NA TRBV4-1 CASSLSEGSYEQYF TGCGCCAGCAGCCTATCAGAAGGGTCCTACGAGCAGTACTTC
TRBJ2-7 NA NA TRBV7-9 CASSPDEQYF TGTGCCAGCAGCCCCGATGAGCAGTACTTC